This TCR beta chain was sequenced in a study of post-analysis software for immune sequencing data. Study-level findings and limits: When patients were compared with controls, 4 or 5 TRBV segments were more frequent, TRBV5-6, TRBV5-1 and TRBV20-1 among them.

With respect to this clonotype: The target antigen is unknown.

Incorporated into the TCR beta cDNA libraries were unique molecular identifiers, which served to reduce PCR and sequencing biases. Yield was roughly 500,000 cDNA molecules from about 0.94 to 9.7 million T cells. TCRdb fed the PCR reads into MiXCR, producing one record per CDR3 protein. The table lists roughly 870,000 distinct CDR3 sequences, 53% of them singletons, with roughly 4.4% in the top ten. V lost 4 bases and J 2 bases, leaving 14 bases between the germline ends. This CDR3 has 15 residues. Germline CDR1 and CDR2: KGHSY and FQNENV. Sequencing was carried out using blood. The V gene is TRBV16, the J gene TRBJ2-5; no clear D. The TCR originated in a girl aged 5-17 years with multiple sclerosis. CDR3 sequence: CASSLVASEQETQYF. CDR3 nucleotides: TGTGCCAGCAGCCTAGTCGCTAGTGAACAAGAGACCCAGTACTTC.